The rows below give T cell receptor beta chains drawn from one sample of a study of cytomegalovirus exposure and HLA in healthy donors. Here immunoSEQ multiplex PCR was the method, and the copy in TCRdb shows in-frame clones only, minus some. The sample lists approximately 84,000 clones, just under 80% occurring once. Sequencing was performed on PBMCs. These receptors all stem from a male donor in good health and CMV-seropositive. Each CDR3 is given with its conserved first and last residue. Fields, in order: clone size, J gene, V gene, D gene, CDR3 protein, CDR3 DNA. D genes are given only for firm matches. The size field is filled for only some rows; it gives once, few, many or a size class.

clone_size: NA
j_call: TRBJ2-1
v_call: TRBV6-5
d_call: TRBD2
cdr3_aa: CASSAGAGSYNEQFF
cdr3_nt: TGTGCCAGCAGCGCTGGAGCGGGATCCTACAATGAGCAGTTCTTC

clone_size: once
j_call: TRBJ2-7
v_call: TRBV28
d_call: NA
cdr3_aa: CASSLAGYEQYF
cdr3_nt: TGTGCCAGCAGTTTAGCGGGCTACGAGCAGTACTTC

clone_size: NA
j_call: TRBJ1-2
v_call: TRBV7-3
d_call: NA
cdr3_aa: CASSDPGGAATF
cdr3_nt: TGTGCCAGCAGCGACCCCGGGGGGGCTGCAACCTTC

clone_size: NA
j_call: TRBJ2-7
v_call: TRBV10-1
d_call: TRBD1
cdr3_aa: CASSESITGGYEQYF
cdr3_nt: TGCGCCAGCAGTGAGTCGATAACAGGGGGCTACGAGCAGTACTTC

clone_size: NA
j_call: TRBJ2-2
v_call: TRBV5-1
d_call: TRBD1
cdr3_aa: CASSSPTGRPGELFF
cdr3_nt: TGCGCCAGCAGCTCCCCGACAGGGAGACCCGGGGAGCTGTTTTTT

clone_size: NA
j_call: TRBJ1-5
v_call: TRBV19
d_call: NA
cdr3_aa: CASSIVASNQPQHF
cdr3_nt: TGTGCCAGTAGTATAGTAGCCAGCAATCAGCCCCAGCATTTT

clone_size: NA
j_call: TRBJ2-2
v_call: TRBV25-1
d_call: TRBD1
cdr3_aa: CASSDPSRGPDGELFF
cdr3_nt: TGTGCCAGCAGTGACCCGTCCAGGGGGCCCGACGGGGAGCTGTTTTTT

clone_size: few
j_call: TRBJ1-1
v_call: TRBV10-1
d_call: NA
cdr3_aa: CASSWGVNTEAFF
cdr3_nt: TGCGCCAGCAGCTGGGGGGTGAACACTGAAGCTTTCTTT

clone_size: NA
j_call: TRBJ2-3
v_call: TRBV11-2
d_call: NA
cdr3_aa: CASSLEGGAGDTQYF
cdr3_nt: TGTGCCAGCAGCTTAGAGGGGGGGGCGGGAGATACGCAGTATTTT

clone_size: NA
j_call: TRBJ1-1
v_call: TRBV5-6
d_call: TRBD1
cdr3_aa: CASSPPGQGIYTEAFF
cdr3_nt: TGTGCCAGCAGCCCACCGGGACAGGGGATATACACTGAAGCTTTCTTT

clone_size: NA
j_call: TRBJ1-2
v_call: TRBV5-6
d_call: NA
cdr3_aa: CASSLERRTNYGYTF
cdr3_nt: TGTGCCAGCAGCTTAGAACGGAGGACCAACTATGGCTACACCTTC

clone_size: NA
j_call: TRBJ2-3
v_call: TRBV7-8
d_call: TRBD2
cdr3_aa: CASSFSEAGGGTQYF
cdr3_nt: TGTGCCAGCAGCTTTTCTGAGGCGGGGGGAGGTACGCAGTATTTT

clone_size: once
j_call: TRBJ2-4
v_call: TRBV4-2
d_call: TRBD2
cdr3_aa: CASSQGPGTSEKNIQYF
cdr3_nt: TGTGCCAGCAGCCAAGGACCCGGGACTAGCGAAAAAAACATTCAGTACTTC

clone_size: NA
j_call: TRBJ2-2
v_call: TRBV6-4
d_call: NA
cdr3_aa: CASSDGEAGELFF
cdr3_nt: TGTGCCAGCAGTGATGGAGAGGCCGGGGAGCTGTTTTTT

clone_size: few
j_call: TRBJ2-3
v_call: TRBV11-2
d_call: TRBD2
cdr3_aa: CASRGLAGPNTDTQYF
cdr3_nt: TGTGCCAGCAGGGGACTAGCGGGACCAAATACAGATACGCAGTATTTT

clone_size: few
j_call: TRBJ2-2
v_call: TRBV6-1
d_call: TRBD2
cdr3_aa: CASSEVGLAGVPGELFF
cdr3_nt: TGTGCCAGCAGTGAAGTTGGACTAGCGGGAGTCCCCGGGGAGCTGTTTTTT

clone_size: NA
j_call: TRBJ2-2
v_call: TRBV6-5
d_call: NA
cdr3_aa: CASSYSASTGELFF
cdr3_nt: TGTGCCAGCAGTTACTCGGCAAGCACCGGGGAGCTGTTTTTT

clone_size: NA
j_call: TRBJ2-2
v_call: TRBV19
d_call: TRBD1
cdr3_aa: CASRDRAGTGELFF
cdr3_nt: TGTGCCAGTAGGGACAGGGCTGGTACCGGGGAGCTGTTTTTT

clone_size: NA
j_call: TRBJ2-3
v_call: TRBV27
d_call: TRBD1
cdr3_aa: CASRSLRTGHRTSTDTQYF
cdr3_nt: TGTGCCAGCAGGTCCTTGCGGACAGGGCATCGCACTAGCACAGATACGCAGTATTTT

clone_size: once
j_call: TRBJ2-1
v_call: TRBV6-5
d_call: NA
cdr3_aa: CASRKTSGVEQFF
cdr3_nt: TGTGCCAGCAGGAAAACCAGCGGTGTTGAGCAGTTCTTC

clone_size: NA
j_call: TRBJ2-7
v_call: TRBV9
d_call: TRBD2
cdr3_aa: CASSPSGTSVYEQYF
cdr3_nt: TGTGCCAGCAGCCCCAGTGGGACTAGCGTCTACGAGCAGTACTTC

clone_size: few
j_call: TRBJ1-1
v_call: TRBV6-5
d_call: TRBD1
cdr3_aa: CASSWDSEAFF
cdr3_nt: TGTGCCAGCAGTTGGGACAGCGAAGCTTTCTTT

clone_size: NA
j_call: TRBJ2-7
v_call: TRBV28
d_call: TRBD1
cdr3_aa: CASSFMDRASYEQYF
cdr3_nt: TGTGCCAGCAGTTTTATGGACAGGGCATCCTACGAGCAGTACTTC

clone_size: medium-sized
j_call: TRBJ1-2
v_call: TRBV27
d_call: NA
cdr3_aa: CASRQGNVGTYGYTF
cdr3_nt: TGTGCCAGCAGACAGGGTAACGTGGGGACCTATGGCTACACCTTC

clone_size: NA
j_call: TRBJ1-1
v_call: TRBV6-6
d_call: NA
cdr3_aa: CASTVNTEAFF
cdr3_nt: TGTGCCAGCACGGTGAACACTGAAGCTTTCTTT

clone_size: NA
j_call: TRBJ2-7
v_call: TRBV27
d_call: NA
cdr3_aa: CASSLYDNTYEQYF
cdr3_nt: TGTGCCAGCAGTTTGTACGACAATACCTACGAGCAGTACTTC

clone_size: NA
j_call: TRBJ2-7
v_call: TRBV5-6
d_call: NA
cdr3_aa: CASSFVAAYEQYF
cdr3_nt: TGTGCCAGCAGCTTCGTGGCAGCCTACGAGCAGTACTTC

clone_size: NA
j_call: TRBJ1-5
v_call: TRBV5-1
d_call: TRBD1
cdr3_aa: CASSLSGGNQPQHF
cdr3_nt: TGCGCCAGCAGCTTGTCAGGGGGAAATCAGCCCCAGCATTTT

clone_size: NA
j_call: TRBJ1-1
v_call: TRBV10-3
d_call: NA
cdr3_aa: CAISESGGFRLDRNWEAFF
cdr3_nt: TGTGCCATCAGTGAGTCGGGAGGTTTCCGGCTAGACCGAAACTGGGAAGCTTTCTTT

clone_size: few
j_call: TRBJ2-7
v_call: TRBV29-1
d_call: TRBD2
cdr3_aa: CSVDGGRGGHSYEQYF
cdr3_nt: TGCAGCGTTGATGGGGGACGGGGGGGACACTCCTACGAGCAGTACTTC

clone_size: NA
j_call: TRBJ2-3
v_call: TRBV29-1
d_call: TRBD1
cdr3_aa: CSVERTGGGTDTQYF
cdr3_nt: TGCAGCGTTGAGCGGACAGGGGGCGGCACAGATACGCAGTATTTT

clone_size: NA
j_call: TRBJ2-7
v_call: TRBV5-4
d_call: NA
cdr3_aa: CASSLALTENEQYF
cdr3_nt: TGTGCCAGCAGCTTGGCACTAACTGAAAACGAGCAGTACTTC

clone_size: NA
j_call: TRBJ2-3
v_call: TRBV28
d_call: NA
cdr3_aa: CASSSPGGRNTDTQYF
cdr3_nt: TGTGCCAGCAGTTCTCCCGGCGGGCGAAACACAGATACGCAGTATTTT

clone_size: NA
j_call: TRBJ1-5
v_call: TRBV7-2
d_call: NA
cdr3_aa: CASSSMGGQPQHF
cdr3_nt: TGTGCCAGCAGCTCGATGGGGGGTCAGCCCCAGCATTTT

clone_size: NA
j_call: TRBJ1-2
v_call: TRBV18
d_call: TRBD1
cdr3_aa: CASSSRTGGGYGYTF
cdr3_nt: TGTGCCAGCTCATCGAGAACAGGGGGTGGCTATGGCTACACCTTC

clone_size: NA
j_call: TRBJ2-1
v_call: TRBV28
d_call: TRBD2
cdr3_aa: CASRDGEGSGYNEQFF
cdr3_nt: TGTGCCAGCCGCGATGGGGAGGGCTCGGGGTACAATGAGCAGTTCTTC

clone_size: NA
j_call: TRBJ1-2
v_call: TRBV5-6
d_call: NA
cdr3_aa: CASSHGTEPGGYTF
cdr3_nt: TGTGCCAGCAGCCACGGTACAGAACCCGGTGGCTACACCTTC

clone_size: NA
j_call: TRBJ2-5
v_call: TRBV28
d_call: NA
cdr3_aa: CASGDLRGGQETQYF
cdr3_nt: TGTGCCAGCGGTGATCTTAGAGGGGGACAAGAGACCCAGTACTTC

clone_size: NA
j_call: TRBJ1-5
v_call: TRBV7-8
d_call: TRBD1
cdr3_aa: CASSYGTGTGLMTPQHF
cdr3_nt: TGTGCCAGCAGCTATGGGACAGGGACGGGACTAATGACGCCCCAGCATTTT

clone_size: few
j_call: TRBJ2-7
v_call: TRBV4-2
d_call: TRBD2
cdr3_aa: CASSQEGLAGGPDEQYF
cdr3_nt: TGTGCCAGCAGCCAAGAAGGACTAGCGGGAGGGCCTGATGAGCAGTACTTC

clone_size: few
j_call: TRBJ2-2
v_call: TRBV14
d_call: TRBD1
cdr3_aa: CASSGGQYTGELFF
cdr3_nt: TGTGCCAGCAGCGGGGGACAGTACACCGGGGAGCTGTTTTTT

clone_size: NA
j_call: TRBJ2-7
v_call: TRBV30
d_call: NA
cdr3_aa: CAWSVMSEQYF
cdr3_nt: TGTGCCTGGAGTGTAATGTCAGAGCAGTACTTC

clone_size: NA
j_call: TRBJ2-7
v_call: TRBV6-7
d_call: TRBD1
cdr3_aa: CASTKGTGGSYEQYF
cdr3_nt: TGTGCCAGCACCAAAGGAACAGGGGGTTCGTACGAGCAGTACTTC

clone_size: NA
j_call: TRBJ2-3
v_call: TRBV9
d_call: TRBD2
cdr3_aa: CASSVEGLAGATDTQYF
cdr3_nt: TGTGCCAGCAGCGTAGAGGGACTAGCGGGAGCTACAGATACGCAGTATTTT

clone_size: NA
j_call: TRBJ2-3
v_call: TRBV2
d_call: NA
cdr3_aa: CASSDSSTDTQYF
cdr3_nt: TGTGCCAGCAGTGACAGTAGCACAGATACGCAGTATTTT

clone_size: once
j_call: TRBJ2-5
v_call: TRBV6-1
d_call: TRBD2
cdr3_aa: CASRTSGGGETQYF
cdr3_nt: TGTGCCAGCAGAACTAGCGGAGGGGGGGAGACCCAGTACTTC

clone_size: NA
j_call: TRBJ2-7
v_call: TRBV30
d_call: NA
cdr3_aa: CAWSRGPEIVYEQYF
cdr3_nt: TGTGCCTGGAGTCGCGGGCCCGAGATAGTCTACGAGCAGTACTTC

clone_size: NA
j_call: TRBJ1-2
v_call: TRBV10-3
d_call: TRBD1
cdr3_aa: CAISPAGTGYPGYGYTF
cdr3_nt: TGTGCCATCAGTCCGGCCGGGACAGGGTATCCCGGCTATGGCTACACCTTC

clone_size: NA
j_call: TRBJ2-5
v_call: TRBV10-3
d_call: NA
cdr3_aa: CAISIGTKQETQYF
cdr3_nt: TGTGCCATCAGTATCGGGACAAAGCAAGAGACCCAGTACTTC

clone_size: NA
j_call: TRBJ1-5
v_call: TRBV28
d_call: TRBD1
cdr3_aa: CASTDRPHQPQHF
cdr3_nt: TGTGCTAGCACGGACAGGCCTCATCAGCCCCAGCATTTT

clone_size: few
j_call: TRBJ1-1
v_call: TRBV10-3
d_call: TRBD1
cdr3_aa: CAISPRGDTEAFF
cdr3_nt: TGTGCCATCAGTCCCAGGGGGGACACTGAAGCTTTCTTT

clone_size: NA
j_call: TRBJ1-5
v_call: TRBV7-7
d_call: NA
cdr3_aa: CASSFGRGQPQHF
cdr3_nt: TGTGCCAGCAGCTTTGGGAGGGGCCAGCCCCAGCATTTT

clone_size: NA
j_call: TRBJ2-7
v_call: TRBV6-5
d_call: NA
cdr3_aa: CASKRAGSSYEQYF
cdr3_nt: TGTGCCAGCAAGAGAGCGGGCAGCTCCTACGAGCAGTACTTC